These T cell receptor beta chains were read from a single sample in a study of human CD8 memory T cell subsets. TCRdb reprocessed the 5' RACE reads, keeping one entry per CDR3 protein, no DNA. Its listing shows around 9,700 distinct CDR3 sequences. Sequencing was performed on CD8+ T cells from PBMCs. All receptors come from a human donor in good health. The CDR3 runs from the conserved cysteine through the conserved F or W. Size is stated for part of the rows, as once, few or many counts, or as a class when the clone is expanded.

j_call | clone_size | v_call | cdr3_aa
TRBJ2-7 | . | TRBV28 | CASSLTRRATVVYEQYF
TRBJ1-1 | . | TRBV7-9 | CASSLTGSTTEAFF
TRBJ2-2 | . | TRBV7-2 | CASSTTGDTGELFF
TRBJ2-1 | . | TRBV20-1 | CSARESSSSYNEQFF
TRBJ2-5 | . | TRBV6-2/TRBV6-3 | CASSAPGGKLETQYF
TRBJ2-7 | . | TRBV25-1 | CASTPGTRVAEQYF
TRBJ2-3 | . | TRBV27 | CASSFWGAEGTDTQYF
TRBJ2-5 | . | TRBV5-4 | CASSERLPTSGQETQYF
TRBJ2-1 | . | TRBV28 | CASSFGLGLTHYNEQFF
TRBJ1-5 | medium-sized | TRBV13 | CASSYGQGAVQPQHF
TRBJ1-2 | medium-sized | TRBV7-3 | CASSPGQGLAGYTF
TRBJ2-1 | . | TRBV28 | CASSGSYNEQFF
TRBJ2-1 | . | TRBV20-1 | CSARDPAGYSYNEQFF
TRBJ2-3 | . | TRBV28 | CASSPLAGGRTDTQYF
TRBJ2-7 | . | TRBV10-2 | CASSDSPLEQYF
TRBJ1-1 | medium-sized | TRBV6-2/TRBV6-3 | CASSSDPMNTEAFF
TRBJ1-5 | medium-sized | TRBV4-1 | CASSQEAGGYQPQHF
TRBJ2-1 | medium-sized | TRBV29-1 | CSVEGTSSYNEQFF
TRBJ2-1 | . | TRBV6-5 | CASSNTPGLSPTNEQFF
TRBJ1-1 | medium-sized | TRBV4-1 | CASSQGDQEAFF
TRBJ2-1 | . | TRBV5-6 | CASSLTSYNEQFF
TRBJ2-1 | . | TRBV6-2/TRBV6-3 | CASSWTSGSYNEQFF
TRBJ2-1 | . | TRBV11-2 | CASSLEEGNEQFF
TRBJ1-1 | medium-sized | TRBV29-1 | CSVDRLGNTEAFF
TRBJ2-1 | medium-sized | TRBV28 | CASSSANEQFF
TRBJ2-3 | . | TRBV5-1 | CASSPVGPSTDTQYF
TRBJ1-4 | . | TRBV6-5 | CASSYSRTGEDEKLFF
TRBJ2-2 | . | TRBV11-3 | CASSLDQGANTGELFF
TRBJ1-1 | . | TRBV21-1 | CASTSSPGLRNTEAFF
TRBJ2-3 | . | TRBV10-2 | CASSEGGLAGDTQYF
TRBJ2-3 | . | TRBV7-6 | CASSRTPSGSSDTQYF